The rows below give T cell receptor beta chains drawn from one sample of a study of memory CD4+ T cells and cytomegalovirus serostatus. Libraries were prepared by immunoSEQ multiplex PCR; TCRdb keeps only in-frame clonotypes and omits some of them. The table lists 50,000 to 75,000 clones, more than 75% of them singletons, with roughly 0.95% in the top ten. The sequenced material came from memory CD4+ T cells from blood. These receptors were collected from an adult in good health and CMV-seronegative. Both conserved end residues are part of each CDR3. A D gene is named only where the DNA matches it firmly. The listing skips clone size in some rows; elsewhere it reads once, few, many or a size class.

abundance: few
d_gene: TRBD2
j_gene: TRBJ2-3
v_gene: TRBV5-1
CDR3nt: TGCGCCAGCAGCCCCTACTCGATGGCGGGAGCGGTATCAGATACGCAGTATTTT
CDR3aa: CASSPYSMAGAVSDTQYF

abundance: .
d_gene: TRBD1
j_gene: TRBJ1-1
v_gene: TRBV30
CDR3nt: TGTGCCTGGTCCCCCCCCGGGACAGGAAAACCCGAAGCTTTCTTT
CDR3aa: CAWSPPGTGKPEAFF

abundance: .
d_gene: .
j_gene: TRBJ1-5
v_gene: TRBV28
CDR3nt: TGTGCCAGCCCCCCCCGTGATGGGCCAACTCTTCGGGTTGATAGCAATCAGCCCCAGCATTTT
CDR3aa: CASPPRDGPTLRVDSNQPQHF

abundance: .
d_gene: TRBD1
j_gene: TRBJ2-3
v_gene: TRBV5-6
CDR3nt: TGTGCCAGCAGCTTGGCCAACGTCTGGACAGGGATCGGAGATACGCAGTATTTT
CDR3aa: CASSLANVWTGIGDTQYF

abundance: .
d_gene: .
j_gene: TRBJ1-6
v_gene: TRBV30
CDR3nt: TGTGCCTGGAGTGTAGGCCAGGTGAATTCACCCCTCCACTTT
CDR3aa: CAWSVGQVNSPLHF

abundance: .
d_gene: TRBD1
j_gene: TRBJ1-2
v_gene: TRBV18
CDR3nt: TGTGCCAGCTCACCGAGCAGGGCCCAGGGGGCTAACTATGGCTACACCTTC
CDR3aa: CASSPSRAQGANYGYTF

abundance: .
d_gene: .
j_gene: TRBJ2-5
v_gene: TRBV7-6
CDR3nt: TGTGCCAGCAGCTTAGGCCCCCCAGGGAATGGTTTGGAGACCCAGTACTTC
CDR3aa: CASSLGPPGNGLETQYF

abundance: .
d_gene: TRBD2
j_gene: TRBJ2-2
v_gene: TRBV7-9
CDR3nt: TGTGCCAGCAGCTTGACTAGCGGGAACACCGGGGAGCTGTTTTTT
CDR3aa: CASSLTSGNTGELFF

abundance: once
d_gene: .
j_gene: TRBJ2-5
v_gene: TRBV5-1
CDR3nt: TGCGCCAGCAATCCAAGAGGGCTGGGAGAGACCCAGTACTTC
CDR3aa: CASNPRGLGETQYF

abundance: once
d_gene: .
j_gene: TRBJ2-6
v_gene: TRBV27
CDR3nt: TGTGCCAGCAGTTTAACAAGGCATACCTCTGGGGCCAACGTCCTGACTTTC
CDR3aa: CASSLTRHTSGANVLTF

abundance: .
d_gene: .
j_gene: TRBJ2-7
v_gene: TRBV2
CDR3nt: TGTGCCAGCAGTGAAGGGTATGGGGCTTCCCGCTACGAGCAGTACTTC
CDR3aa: CASSEGYGASRYEQYF

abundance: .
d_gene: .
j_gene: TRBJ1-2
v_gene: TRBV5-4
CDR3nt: TGTGCCAGCAGCTTGGCAGGGCTCGACGGCTACACCTTC
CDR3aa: CASSLAGLDGYTF

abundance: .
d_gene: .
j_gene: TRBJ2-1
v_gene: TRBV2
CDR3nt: TGTGCCAGCAGTGAAGAGGGGCGGGGCAGCGAGCAGTTCTTC
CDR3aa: CASSEEGRGSEQFF

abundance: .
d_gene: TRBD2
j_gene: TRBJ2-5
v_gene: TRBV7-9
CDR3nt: TGTGCCAGCAGCTTAGGCGGACTAGCGGGGGCACAAGAGACCCAGTACTTC
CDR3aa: CASSLGGLAGAQETQYF

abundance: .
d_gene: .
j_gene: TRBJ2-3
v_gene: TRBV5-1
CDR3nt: TGCGCCAGCAGCCAAACAGATACGCAGTATTTT
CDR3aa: CASSQTDTQYF

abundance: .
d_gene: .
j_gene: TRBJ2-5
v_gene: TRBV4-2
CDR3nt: TGTGCCAGCAGCCCGAAGTTCCGGGGGCATCAAGAGACCCAGTACTTC
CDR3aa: CASSPKFRGHQETQYF

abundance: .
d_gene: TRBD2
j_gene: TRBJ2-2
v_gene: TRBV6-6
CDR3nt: TGTGCCAGCAGTTACGTACGCGGGAGTCTCGCCGGGGAGCTGTTTTTT
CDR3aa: CASSYVRGSLAGELFF

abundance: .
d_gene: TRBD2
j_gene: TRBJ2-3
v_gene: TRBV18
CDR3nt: TGTGCCAGCTCAACAATAGCGGGAGCGGTCACAGATACGCAGTATTTT
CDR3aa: CASSTIAGAVTDTQYF

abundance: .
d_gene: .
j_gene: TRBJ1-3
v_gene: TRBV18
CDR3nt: TGTGCCAGCTCACCGGACAGCGCTTACTCTGGAAACACCATATATTTT
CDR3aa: CASSPDSAYSGNTIYF

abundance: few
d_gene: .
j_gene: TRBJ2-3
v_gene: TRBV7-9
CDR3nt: TGTGCCAGCAGTGCTACCAAGGGGCATCTTCAAGATACGCAGTATTTT
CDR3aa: CASSATKGHLQDTQYF

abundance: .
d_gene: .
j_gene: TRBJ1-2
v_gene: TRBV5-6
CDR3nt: TGTGCCAGCAGCTTGGTGGGATATGCACATAACTATGGCTACACCTTC
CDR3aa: CASSLVGYAHNYGYTF

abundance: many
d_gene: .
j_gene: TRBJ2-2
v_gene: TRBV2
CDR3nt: TGTGCCAGCAACGGAGAGGGTCGGAACACCGGGGAGCTGTTTTTT
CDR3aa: CASNGEGRNTGELFF

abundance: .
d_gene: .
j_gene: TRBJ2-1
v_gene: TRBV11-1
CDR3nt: TGTGCCAGCAGCCCCCGTATTCCTCGGGCCTACAATGAGCAGTTCTTC
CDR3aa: CASSPRIPRAYNEQFF